This TCR beta chain was profiled in a study of T cell responses to AZD1222 COVID-19 vaccine. Looking at the study overall: Whether given at about 4 or about 12 weeks, second doses were pooled.

Concerning this clone itself: Its matching antigen is unknown.

Notes on the study in general: Increases in Spike-specific TCR breadth and depth were seen after two AZD1222 doses. Regions left unmutated in variants are reportedly the target of nearly half of spike-specific TCRs. Repertoire sampling was restricted to post-peak T cell response timepoints.

Germline values: CDR1 GTSNPN, CDR2 SVGIG (reference sequence). This CDR3 has 13 amino acids. Deletions cut 0 bases from V and 7 bases from J, with 10 bases between. TCRdb keeps only in-frame clones here, not all; method: immunoSEQ multiplex PCR. The repertoire consists of some 120,000 clones, with 88% occurring once and the leading ten covering around a tenth. The source is an adult in good health. The material was peripheral blood, obtained on day 0 of AZD1222 vaccination. The chain is built from TRBV30 and TRBJ2-4, with D possibly TRBD1 on 5 matching bases. CDR3 sequence (DNA): TGTGCCTGGAGTGTTACAGGCGTCAACATTCAGTACTTC. It translates to CAWSVTGVNIQYF.